Listed here are 18 T cell receptor beta chains from one sample, sequenced in a study of T cell responses to AZD1222 COVID-19 vaccine. Profiling relied on immunoSEQ multiplex PCR, and the TCRdb table lists in-frame clones only, not all of them. The sample consists of 150,000 or so clones, 85% to 90% of them appearing once. Source: peripheral blood, taken on day 0 of MenACWY control vaccination. The receptors originated from an adult in good health.

This clone came up once. The gene calls are TRBV27 and TRBJ1-6; 9 bases agree with TRBD1. Germline V gives CDR1 MNHEY, CDR2 SMNVEV (reference sequence). The CDR3 covers 14 residues. V gave up 3 bases and J gave up 8 bases; unmatched junction bases: 2. Here the CDR3 DNA reads TGTGCCAGCAGTTTCGACAGGGGGTATTCACCCCTCCACTTT. Encoded protein: CASSFDRGYSPLHF.

The chain uses TRBV20-1 and TRBJ1-2; 9 bases fit TRBD1. In germline, CDR1 is DFQATT, CDR2 SNEGSKA (reference sequence). The junction had 2 bases not matched to a gene; V was cut back by 4 bases and J by 11 bases. CDR3 length equals 10 residues. CDR3: CSATGTGYTF. The DNA for the CDR3 is TGCAGTGCTACCGGGACAGGGTACACCTTC.

This clone was observed a single time. This chain connects TRBV18 to TRBJ1-2, with 7 bases identical to TRBD1. V lost 6 bases to trimming and J lost 6 bases; unmatched junction nucleotides: 7. The CDR3 is 13 amino acids. Germline CDR1 and CDR2: KGHSH and LQKENI. The chain's CDR3 is CASSEGQLDGYTF. CDR3 coding DNA: TGTGCCAGCTCGGAGGGACAGCTTGATGGCTACACCTTC.

This clone was recorded a few times. The V call is TRBV24-1, the J call TRBJ2-4, with D tentatively TRBD2 (6 bases). The V end lost 9 bases, the J end lost 0 bases, and 20 bases lay between the germline ends. The CDR3 sequence is 17 residues long. Germline CDR1 is KGHDR and CDR2 is SFDVKD. The CDR3 loop reads CATGRRRGILAKNIQYF. Here the CDR3 DNA reads TGTGCCACCGGGAGGAGACGGGGGATTTTAGCCAAAAACATTCAGTACTTC.

On this clone: In the same sample, other DNA sequences code for this CDR3. This sequence joins TRBV9 and TRBJ1-6; D not resolved. CDR3 size: 14 residues. V lost 0 bases and J lost 8, with 9 bases in between. The germline V gene encodes CDR1 SGDLS and CDR2 YYNGEE. The CDR3 DNA is TGTGCCAGCAGCGTAGAGGGTAGTGATTCACCCCTCCACTTT. Translating it yields CASSVEGSDSPLHF.

This rearrangement joins TRBV5-4 to TRBJ1-4; TRBD1 is a possible D gene (6 bases). The CDR3 is 14 amino acids. Germline V gives CDR1 SGHNT, CDR2 YYREEE (reference sequence). Trimming shortened V by 1 base and J by 4 bases, and 8 bases separated the two germline ends. The CDR3 nucleotides read TGTGCCAGCAGCTTGCAACAGGGTAATGAAAAACTGTTTTTT. Translation: CASSLQQGNEKLFF. The complete variable domain, with remaining parts taken from reference TRBV5-4 and TRBJ1-4, reads ETGVTQSPTHLIKTRGQQVTLRCSSQSGHNTVSWYQQALGQGPQFIFQYYREEENGRGNFPPRFSGLQFPNYSSELNVNALELDDSALYLCASSLQQGNEKLFFGSGTQLSVL.

The gene calls are TRBV5-1 and TRBJ2-7, with 10 bases identical to TRBD1. The V gene end was trimmed by 4 bases and the J gene end by 4 bases; junction bases not matched to a gene: 8. The CDR3 spans 15 residues. Germline V gives CDR1 SGHRS, CDR2 YFSETQ. CDR3: CASSPGQGKSYEQYV. As DNA, the CDR3 is TGCGCCAGCAGCCCGGGACAGGGGAAATCATACGAGCAGTACGTC.

This chain joins TRBV27 and TRBJ2-1, with D possibly matching TRBD2 (5 bases). There are 16 residues in the CDR3. CDR1 and CDR2 from the germline V gene are MNHEY and SMNVEV (reference sequence). The V end was cut by 2 bases, the J end by 4 bases, with 15 bases between. The CDR3 DNA follows: TGTGCCAGCAGTTTAGCCACCGGGAAATTGTACAATGAGCAGTTCTTC. This gives the protein CASSLATGKLYNEQFF.

The V gene is TRBV4-3, the J gene TRBJ2-7; no clear D. The V end lost 0 bases, the J end lost 4 bases, and 16 bases lay between the germline ends. Germline assignment: CDR1 LGHNA and CDR2 YSLEER. The CDR3 loop spans 16 amino acids. CDR3 sequence (DNA): TGCGCCAGCAGCCAAGATAGACTTGGGCCCCAATACGAGCAGTACTTC. Translating it yields CASSQDRLGPQYEQYF.

The gene calls are TRBV4-1 and TRBJ2-7; perhaps TRBD2 as D (6 bases). Looked up from germline, CDR1 is MGHRA and CDR2 is YSYEKL. Trimming cost V 1 base and J 3 bases, with 22 bases left between them. The CDR3 is made up of 18 amino acids. The CDR3 DNA reads TGCGCCAGCAGCCAAGTCATCCTTTCGCGGCTAGCGAGCTACGAGCAGTACGTC. Translated, it gives CASSQVILSRLASYEQYV.

The rearrangement joins TRBV27 to TRBJ1-1; maybe TRBD1 (5 bases). This CDR3 region has 18 residues. The germline CDR1 and CDR2 sequences are MNHEY and SMNVEV (reference sequence). V gave up 2 bases and J gave up 6 bases, with 25 bases separating them. CDR3 nucleotides: TGTGCCAGCAGTTTACTCTCCGGGGGGTACGGGGGTAGGGCTGAAGCTTTCTTT. Residues: CASSLLSGGYGGRAEAFF.

The chain has TRBV15 and TRBJ1-4; maybe TRBD1 (5 bases). There are 15 residues in the CDR3. Germline CDR1 LNHNV, CDR2 YYDKDF (reference sequence). V lost 1 base and J lost 7, with 13 bases in between. CDR3 DNA: TGTGCCACCAGCAGAGTGGGGGGGAGCGGTGAAAAACTGTTTTTT. Translating it yields CATSRVGGSGEKLFF.

This clone was recorded only once. V usage is TRBV11-2 and J usage is TRBJ2-3, with TRBD1 matching 7 bases. Trimming cost V 3 bases and J 6 bases; bases outside gene matches: 3. The CDR3 length is 13 residues. The germline CDR1 and CDR2 sequences are SGHAT and FQNNGV. CDR3 sequence reads: CASSFQGVDTQYF. The CDR3 DNA follows: TGTGCCAGCAGCTTTCAGGGGGTGGATACGCAGTATTTT.

V gene TRBV10-3 combines with J gene TRBJ2-5; D ambiguous. V was clipped by 4 bases and J by 5 bases, with 11 bases between them. CDR1 and CDR2 from the germline V gene are ENHRY and SYGVKD. The CDR3 covers 13 residues. The CDR3 DNA reads TGTGCCATCAGTGTAGACATTAGGGAGACCCAGTACTTC. This codes for CAISVDIRETQYF.

The chain employs TRBV6-1 and TRBJ2-3; D ambiguous. This CDR3 has 13 amino acids. Trimming shortened V by 2 bases and J by 8 bases, and 11 bases separated the two germline ends. Germline assignment: CDR1 MNHNS and CDR2 SASEGT. This CDR3 reads CASSELAVGTQYF. CDR3 nucleotide sequence: TGTGCCAGCAGTGAACTTGCGGTGGGTACGCAGTATTTT.

The chain combines TRBV2 with TRBJ2-1, with D possibly being TRBD1 (6 bases). V was pared by 6 bases and J by 9 bases, with 15 bases between. The CDR3 spans 13 residues. In germline, CDR1 is SNHLY, CDR2 FYNNEI. The CDR3 nucleotides are TGTGCCAGCAGCTACAGGGTCCCGATTGAGCAGTTCTTC. The encoded protein is CASSYRVPIEQFF. Variable domain in full (rest from reference TRBV2 and TRBJ2-1): EPEVTQTPSHQVTQMGQEVILRCVPISNHLYFYWYRQILGQKVEFLVSFYNNEISEKSEIFDDQFSVERPDGSNFTLKIRSTKLEDSAMYFCASSYRVPIEQFFGPGTRLTVL.

The J gene is TRBJ1-1, the V gene TRBV19; weak D call: TRBD1 (6 bases). The CDR3 length is 14 residues. CDR1 is LNHDA and CDR2 is SQIVND in the germline V gene (reference sequence). Trimming pared 3 bases from V and 2 bases from J, leaving 10 bases between. The CDR3 DNA sequence: TGTGCCAGTAGTATCCCCGGGGGCAACACTGAAGCTTTCTTT. It translates to CASSIPGGNTEAFF.

The chain combines TRBV11-2 with TRBJ2-7; TRBD1 matches at 8 bases. V gave up 4 bases and J gave up 4 bases; unmatched junction bases: 9. The germline V gene has CDR1 SGHAT and CDR2 FQNNGV. The length of the CDR3 is 15 residues. The CDR3 region is CASSSLDRATYEQYF. CDR3 DNA sequence: TGTGCCAGCAGCTCCCTGGACAGGGCCACTTACGAGCAGTACTTC.